Following are 7 T cell receptor beta chains from one sample sequenced in a study of T cell responses to AZD1222 COVID-19 vaccine. Produced via immunoSEQ multiplex PCR; TCRdb's table is partial and in-frame only. The sample has roughly 120,000 clones; about 90% are singletons. The input for sequencing was peripheral blood, taken on day 0 of AZD1222 vaccination. The source of these receptors is an adult in good health.

V is TRBV5-5 and J is TRBJ1-1; D unclear. V gave up 2 bases and J gave up 3 bases, with 11 bases separating them. The CDR3 sequence is 14 residues long. Per germline, CDR1 SGHKS and CDR2 YYEKEE (reference sequence). CDR3: CASSLVGMDTEAFF. The CDR3 DNA follows: TGTGCCAGCAGCTTAGTGGGTATGGACACTGAAGCTTTCTTT.

The rearrangement links TRBV15 to TRBJ1-5; TRBD1 is a possible D gene (6 bases). The CDR3 covers 13 residues. Trimming removed 5 bases at V and 7 bases at J, with 12 bases between. Germline CDR1 is LNHNV and CDR2 is YYDKDF (reference sequence). CDR3 region: CATSLQGHQPQHF. DNA of the CDR3: TGTGCCACCAGCCTACAGGGTCACCAGCCCCAGCATTTT.

This chain links TRBV7-9 with TRBJ1-2, with D tentatively TRBD1 (6 bases). Germline V gene sequence: CDR1 SEHNR, CDR2 FQNEAQ (reference sequence). Trimming stripped 5 bases from V and 2 bases from J, with 12 bases between. CDR3 length: 14 residues. The CDR3 nucleotides read TGTGCCAGCAGCCCGAGGGGGGGGAACTATGGCTACACCTTC. This translates into CASSPRGGNYGYTF.

This chain uses TRBV18 with TRBJ2-3; D perhaps matches TRBD1 (6 bases). V lost 3 bases and J 3 bases, leaving 10 bases between the germline ends. Germline CDR1 and CDR2: KGHSH and LQKENI. This CDR3 region has 14 residues. The DNA of the CDR3 is TGTGCCAGCTCACCCGATACAGGGACAGATACGCAGTATTTT. It encodes CASSPDTGTDTQYF.

The J gene is TRBJ2-3, the V gene TRBV4-1, with 7 bases lining up with TRBD1. CDR3 length: 18 amino acids. Germline lookup yields CDR1 MGHRA and CDR2 YSYEKL. Trimming removed 4 bases from V and 5 bases from J; junction bases left unmatched: 18. The chain's CDR3 is CASSLLKNTGVDGDTQYF. CDR3 DNA: TGCGCCAGCAGCCTACTAAAAAACACAGGGGTTGATGGAGATACGCAGTATTTT.

This chain connects TRBV29-1 to TRBJ2-6; D ambiguous. V dropped 5 bases and J dropped 2 bases, with 10 bases sitting between them. This CDR3 contains 14 residues. Germline loops: CDR1 SQVTM, CDR2 ANQGSEA. The CDR3 is CSVIGVAGANVLTF. CDR3 coding DNA: TGCAGCGTTATCGGAGTGGCTGGGGCCAACGTCCTGACTTTC. The variable domain in full, with the rest retrieved from reference TRBV29-1 and TRBJ2-6, is SAVISQKPSRDICQRGTSLTIQCQVDSQVTMMFWYRQQPGQSLTLIATANQGSEATYESGFVIDKFPISRPNLTFSTLTVSNMSPEDSSIYLCSVIGVAGANVLTFGAGSRLTVL.

The chain links TRBV7-2 to TRBJ1-5, with unresolved D. Germline lookup yields CDR1 SGHTA and CDR2 FQGNSA. The CDR3 totals 14 residues. Trimming shortened V by 2 bases and J by 0 bases, and 5 bases separated the two germline ends. CDR3: CASSLFGSNQPQHF. The DNA for the CDR3 is TGTGCCAGCAGCTTATTTGGTAGCAATCAGCCCCAGCATTTT.